This entry features one T cell receptor (beta chain) sequence. Its matching antigen is unknown. The germline CDR1 and CDR2 sequences are SGHRS and YFSETQ. Trimming pared 4 bases from V and 4 bases from J, leaving 12 bases between. CDR3 size: 14 residues. Method: immunoSEQ multiplex PCR; TCRdb's copy keeps in-frame clones and lacks some. The table has under 70,000 clones, roughly 86% seen once; the top ten hold about 1%. The sample is drawn from a study of OX40 agonist ivuxolimab in advanced cancers. Looking at the study overall: Dose-escalation patients suffered from hepatocellular carcinoma, melanoma, renal cell or head and neck cancer. Therapy given before enrollment (anti-PD-1, anti-PD-L1 or anti-CTLA-4) was allowed, and over 35% had some.

Study-wide results and caveats: The study found among the lowest clonal expansion in partial responders at 0.1-3.0 mg/kg.

The receptor was derived from an adult with an advanced solid tumor such as melanoma, head and neck, liver or kidney cancer. Source: CD4+ or CD8+ T cells sorted from blood, taken in a trial of the OX40 agonist ivuxolimab. The gene calls are TRBV5-1 and TRBJ2-1; maybe TRBD1 (5 bases). Written as DNA, the CDR3 is TGCGCCAGCAGCCCAGGGTCAGAGTACAATGAGCAGTTCTTC. Translation gives CASSPGSEYNEQFF. The variable domain in full, completed from reference TRBV5-1 and TRBJ2-1, reads KAGVTQTPRYLIKTRGQQVTLSCSPISGHRSVSWYQQTPGQGLQFLFEYFSETQRNKGNFPGRFSGRQFSNSRSEMNVSTLELGDSALYLCASSPGSEYNEQFFGPGTRLTVL.